Below are 24 T cell receptor beta chains sequenced from a single sample in a study of blood T cells in healthy people across ages. For the second PCR, which ran for about 6 to 11 cycles, a sample-barcoded 5' primer and a J-beta primer mix were used. TCRdb recomputed calls from the 5' RACE reads with MiXCR, one row per CDR3 protein. The sample includes 630,000 or so distinct CDR3 sequences, about 30% seen only once; the top ten take approximately 14%. The specimen sequenced was blood. The origin of the receptors is a woman older than 75 in good health.

Notes on this clonotype: Relative to the germline gene, one junction end is altered; a read error may explain this. This chain connects TRBV19 to TRBJ2-7; TRBD1 matches at 8 bases. CDR1 LNHDA and CDR2 SQIVND come from the germline V gene (reference sequence). This CDR3 has 15 residues. The CDR3 sequence: CASSGRDRSSYKQYF. The DNA for the CDR3 is TGTGCCAGTAGTGGTCGGGACAGGAGCTCCTACAAGCAGTACTTC.

This clonotype appeared many times. The chain recombines TRBV27 with TRBJ2-3, with D hard to call. CDR3 size: 13 residues. With 4 bases removed from V and 9 bases from J, the gap between germline ends came to 14 bases. In germline, CDR1 is MNHEY, CDR2 SMNVEV (reference sequence). CDR3 loop: CASSSPGRRTQYF. In nucleotides, the CDR3 is TGTGCCAGCAGTTCCCCAGGTAGACGAACGCAGTATTTT.

For this clonotype: This may be a read error: a much more frequent sequence differs by one nucleotide. The V gene is TRBV2, the J gene TRBJ2-1; 12 bases are shared with TRBD2. The closer fit of TRBJ2-7 to the DNA end suggests the J call may be wrong. Germline V lookup: CDR1 SNHLY, CDR2 FYNNEI. CDR3 length equals 17 residues. CDR3 residues: CASSPPGTSGRYNEQYF. The CDR3 DNA reads TGTGCCAGCAGTCCCCCCGGGACTAGCGGGCGCTACAATGAGCAGTACTTC.

Worth noting for this clonotype: A much more abundant neighbour one base away suggests this may be a read error. This rearrangement joins TRBV15 to TRBJ1-2; D call uncertain. V gave up 0 bases and J gave up 5 bases, with 7 bases separating them. Germline CDR1 reads LNHNV; CDR2 reads YYDKDF (reference sequence). CDR3 length: 13 residues. The CDR3, as DNA: TGTGCCACCAGCAGAGATCACGGATATGGCTACACCTTC. Translation: CATSRDHGYGYTF.

Note on this clonotype: Possible read error: a much larger clone is one base away. V usage is TRBV10-3 and J usage is TRBJ1-1, with 11 bases identical to TRBD1. Germline V gives CDR1 ENHRY, CDR2 SYGVKD. CDR3 length equals 15 residues. In DNA, the CDR3 is TGTGCCACCAGTCAAGGACAGGGGGCGAACACTGAAGCTTTCTTT. It encodes CATSQGQGANTEAFF.

The table lists this clonotype with many counts. The V gene is TRBV11-2, the J gene TRBJ2-7, with D maybe TRBD2 (7 bases). Germline V gives CDR1 SGHAT, CDR2 FQNNGV. The germline V and J ends were trimmed by 0 bases and 0 bases, with 15 bases remaining between them. The CDR3 sequence is 17 residues long. The CDR3 loop is CASSLDRGRGPSYEQYF. In DNA form, the CDR3 reads TGTGCCAGCAGCTTAGATCGCGGGCGGGGGCCCTCCTACGAGCAGTACTTC.

This clonotype showed up many times. CDR3 loop: CASSLQHTGLYEQYF. The CDR3 DNA reads as TGTGCCAGCAGTTTACAACATACAGGGTTGTACGAGCAGTACTTC. The V call is TRBV28, the J call TRBJ2-7; possibly TRBD1 for D (6 bases). Germline CDR1 reads MDHEN; CDR2 reads SYDVKM. The CDR3 loop spans 15 amino acids. V lost 2 bases and J lost 4, with 15 bases in between.

About this clonotype itself: This may be a read error: a much more frequent sequence differs by one nucleotide. The rearrangement joins TRBV27 to TRBJ2-4, with D maybe TRBD2 (7 bases). CDR1 and CDR2 (germline): MNHEY, SMNVEV (reference sequence). The CDR3 runs to 15 residues. Trimming cost V 8 bases and J 7 bases, with 21 bases left between them. The CDR3, as DNA: TGTGCCAGCCCCTCGAGGGGGGGGCCGTCGAACATTCAGTACTTC. This sequence encodes CASPSRGGPSNIQYF.

A word on this clonotype: This clone may be a read error of a much larger clone one base away. This sequence joins TRBV20-1 and TRBJ1-2; tentative D call: TRBD1 (6 bases). This CDR3 is built from 13 residues. Germline V gives CDR1 DFQATT, CDR2 SNEGSKA (reference sequence). V was clipped by 8 bases and J by 5 bases, with 18 bases between them. DNA for the CDR3: TGCAGTACCGACCAGACAGGCCCTTATGGCTACACCTTC. Translated: CSTDQTGPYGYTF.

In its sample, this clonotype was seen many times. The chain uses TRBV20-1 and TRBJ1-2; D not certain. Per the germline V gene, CDR1 is DFQATT and CDR2 is SNEGSKA (reference sequence). The V and J ends lost 3 bases and 4 bases respectively, with 15 bases between them. The CDR3 has 14 residues. The CDR3 DNA is TGCAGTGCTAGCCGTCCAGGAAACGCCTATGGCTACACCTTC. This sequence encodes CSASRPGNAYGYTF.

This clonotype was counted at least ten times. J is TRBJ2-7 and V is TRBV6-1, with 10 bases lining up with TRBD2. Trimming removed 11 bases from V and 6 bases from J; junction bases left unmatched: 7. The CDR3 length is 12 residues. Germline CDR1 reads MNHNS; CDR2 reads SASEGT. The CDR3 protein is CASGVAGGEQYF. DNA of the CDR3: TGTGCCTCCGGGGTAGCGGGGGGCGAGCAGTACTTC.

This clonotype was seen only a few times. Since a much larger clone is just one base distant, this may be a read error. J is TRBJ2-3 and V is TRBV28; D may be TRBD1 (5 bases). This CDR3 region has 19 residues. The V end lost 1 base, the J end lost 2 bases, and 22 bases lay between the germline ends. CDR1 and CDR2 (germline): MDHEN, SYDVKM. In DNA, the CDR3 is TGTGCCAGCAGTTTATACGGCCAGGGCGGCGGCACGGCCACAGATACGCAGTATTTT. Translated, it gives CASSLYGQGGGTATDTQYF.

At least ten counts were recorded for this clonotype. The rearrangement joins TRBV5-1 to TRBJ2-1; 8 nucleotides agree with TRBD1. Germline V gives CDR1 SGHRS, CDR2 YFSETQ. The CDR3 is 18 residues long. The J segment lost 6 bases and the V segment lost 2 bases, leaving 16 bases of the junction unmatched. CDR3 nucleotide sequence: TGCGCCAGCAGCTTATCCCCCCCCGGACAGGGTTCCCCCAATGAGCAGTTCTTC. This sequence encodes CASSLSPPGQGSPNEQFF.

In its sample, this clonotype was seen many times. The rearrangement joins TRBV7-9 to TRBJ2-3; D ambiguous. The CDR3 sequence is 14 residues long. Germline CDR1 is SEHNR and CDR2 is FQNEAQ (reference sequence). Trimming cost V 5 bases and J 4 bases, with 13 bases left between them. The CDR3 here is CASSKDPRADTQYF. In DNA, the CDR3 is TGTGCCAGCAGCAAGGACCCCCGAGCAGATACGCAGTATTTT.

There are many counts of this clonotype. The chain carries TRBV7-9 and TRBJ2-7; 12 bases are a match to TRBD1. Trimming removed 4 bases from V and 3 bases from J; junction bases left unmatched: 4. This CDR3 is 15 amino acids long. Germline values: CDR1 SEHNR, CDR2 FQNEAQ (reference sequence). The CDR3 DNA reads TGTGCCAGCAGCTCGGGGGACAGGGGGCTCTACGAGCAGTACTTC. It codes for CASSSGDRGLYEQYF.

J is TRBJ1-1 and V is TRBV7-2; perhaps TRBD1 as D (5 bases). Deletions cut 2 bases from V and 5 bases from J, with 12 bases between. The CDR3 loop spans 14 amino acids. Germline V gene sequence: CDR1 SGHTA, CDR2 FQGNSA. The CDR3 DNA reads TGTGCCAGCAGCTTACAGGGTGTGATAACTGAAGCTTTCTTT. Encoded protein: CASSLQGVITEAFF.

This clonotype was counted ten times or more. The chain has TRBV7-2 and TRBJ2-4, with TRBD2 matching 12 bases. Germline V gene sequence: CDR1 SGHTA, CDR2 FQGNSA. The length of the CDR3 is 17 residues. The trim removed 5 bases at V and 0 bases at J, leaving 5 bases unmatched. For the CDR3, the DNA is TGTGCCAGCAGCATCCAGACTAGCGGGGGAGCCAAAAACATTCAGTACTTC. It specifies CASSIQTSGGAKNIQYF.

This clonotype was seen repeatedly, ten times or more. The chain links TRBV20-1 to TRBJ2-1; 10 positions agree with TRBD2. V dropped 3 bases and J dropped 6; count of bases not matched to a gene: 8. This CDR3 is built from 15 residues. Germline V gene data show CDR1 as DFQATT and CDR2 as SNEGSKA (reference sequence). CDR3 amino acids: CSARVSGGKGNEQFF. The DNA for the CDR3 is TGCAGTGCTAGGGTTAGCGGGGGGAAAGGCAATGAGCAGTTCTTC.

This chain joins TRBV20-1 and TRBJ2-1; 7 bases match TRBD1. CDR3 length: 12 amino acids. The J segment lost 8 bases and the V segment lost 2 bases, leaving 3 bases of the junction unmatched. Germline-derived CDR1 and CDR2 are DFQATT and SNEGSKA (reference sequence). Here the CDR3 DNA reads TGCAGTGCTAGAAGGGGGCGGGATGAGCAGTTCTTC. It translates to CSARRGRDEQFF.

J is TRBJ1-2 and V is TRBV5-5, with 7 bases lining up with TRBD1. This CDR3 spans 12 amino acids. Germline loops: CDR1 SGHKS, CDR2 YYEKEE (reference sequence). Unmatched junction bases numbered 8, after V lost 7 bases and J lost 8 bases. The CDR3 nucleotides read TGTGCCAGCTGGTTACAGGGGAACGGCTACACCTTC. It yields the protein CASWLQGNGYTF.

This clonotype came up many times. The chain uses TRBV6-1 and TRBJ1-5; 8 nucleotides align to TRBD1. The CDR3 sequence is 15 residues long. Germline values: CDR1 MNHNS, CDR2 SASEGT. The V gene end was trimmed by 7 bases and the J gene end by 5 bases; junction bases not matched to a gene: 10. The CDR3 DNA follows: TGTGCCAGCATTCCGGACAGGGACGAGGATCAGCCCCAGCATTTT. Amino acids: CASIPDRDEDQPQHF.

The V and J genes are TRBV25-1 and TRBJ1-2; D is unclear. Per germline, CDR1 MGHDK and CDR2 SYGVNS. The CDR3 sequence is 16 residues long. Trimming removed 5 bases at V and 6 bases at J, with 22 bases between. The CDR3 DNA sequence: TGTGCCAGCAGTATCTGGGCAGTTGATATTTTGGATGGCTACACCTTC. Encoded protein: CASSIWAVDILDGYTF.

As to this clonotype: Germline is not matched at one junction end, which may reflect a read error. The chain has TRBV3-1 and TRBJ2-1, with 10 bases fitting TRBD2. There are 14 residues in the CDR3. CDR1 LGHDT and CDR2 YNNKEL come from the germline V gene (reference sequence). As DNA, the CDR3 is TGTGCCTGCAGCCGGGGACTAGCGAGCAATGAGCAGTTCTTC. Its protein is CACSRGLASNEQFF.

On this clonotype itself: A much larger clone lies a single base off, so this may be a read error. The CDR3 protein is CASSFGGVDSPPHF. In DNA form, the CDR3 reads TGTGCCAGCAGTTTTGGGGGTGTAGATTCACCCCCCCACTTT. The chain joins TRBV28 to TRBJ1-6, with D perhaps TRBD1 (5 bases). The CDR3 sequence is 14 residues long. Germline V CDR1 and CDR2: MDHEN, SYDVKM.